These T cell receptor beta chains were read from a single sample in a study of T cell changes during pregnancy in multiple sclerosis. The data were produced by immunoSEQ multiplex PCR, yet TCRdb's version contains in-frame clones alone and is incomplete. The sample carries under 110,000 clones, about nine tenths recorded once. Sequenced material: peripheral blood, taken in the second trimester of pregnancy. Every receptor here comes from a female donor with multiple sclerosis, enrolled in a pregnancy study. Each CDR3 is given with its conserved first and last residue.

J: TRBJ1-5; V: TRBV4-2; CDR3: CASSQDGQGNQPQHF
J: TRBJ1-5; V: TRBV6-6; CDR3: CASSSLQGNQPQHF
J: TRBJ1-1; V: TRBV7-9; CDR3: CASSLGDFDLNTEAFF
J: TRBJ1-3; V: TRBV5-6; CDR3: CASIGQGTGNTIYF
J: TRBJ2-3; V: TRBV9; CDR3: CASSGLGQRGTDTQYF
J: TRBJ1-5; V: TRBV4-2; CDR3: CASSLEIGGNQPQHF
J: TRBJ2-7; V: TRBV6-1; CDR3: CASSEAVEGAGEQYF
J: TRBJ2-1; V: TRBV29-1; CDR3: CSATKRGTYNEQFF
J: TRBJ2-7; V: TRBV7-8; CDR3: CASSFIPGLAGTLPSPYEQYF
J: TRBJ2-1; V: TRBV7-9; CDR3: CASSSRDSPYNEQFF
J: TRBJ2-5; V: TRBV28; CDR3: CASSFFETQYF
J: TRBJ1-1; V: TRBV5-4; CDR3: CASSLIQGSYTEAFF
J: TRBJ2-7; V: TRBV7-2; CDR3: CASSLAGTSGSFNEQYF
J: TRBJ1-3; V: TRBV6-5; CDR3: CASRGQGSRNTIYF
J: TRBJ1-1; V: TRBV27; CDR3: CASSLWGDTEAFF
J: TRBJ2-2; V: TRBV9; CDR3: CASSVGLAAVGTGELFF
J: TRBJ2-7; V: TRBV28; CDR3: CASSPTSELSYEQYF
J: TRBJ2-2; V: TRBV19; CDR3: CASSIAANTGELFF
J: TRBJ1-2; V: TRBV6-1; CDR3: CASSSQGNYGYTF
J: TRBJ2-7; V: TRBV7-6; CDR3: CASSPATGGEPYEQYF
J: TRBJ2-1; V: TRBV21-1; CDR3: CASSNPGQGFNEQFF
J: TRBJ1-4; V: TRBV5-8; CDR3: CASSLGTSRGDNEKLFF
J: TRBJ1-1; V: TRBV10-2; CDR3: CASSDSGAGNTEAFF
J: TRBJ2-7; V: TRBV4-3; CDR3: CASSQASIAGGLSYEQYF
J: TRBJ2-1; V: TRBV15; CDR3: CATSSYSGRADEQFF
J: TRBJ2-1; V: TRBV21-1; CDR3: CASTSTSGRQSYNEQFF
J: TRBJ2-7; V: TRBV6-1; CDR3: CASNSRPGSSYEQYF